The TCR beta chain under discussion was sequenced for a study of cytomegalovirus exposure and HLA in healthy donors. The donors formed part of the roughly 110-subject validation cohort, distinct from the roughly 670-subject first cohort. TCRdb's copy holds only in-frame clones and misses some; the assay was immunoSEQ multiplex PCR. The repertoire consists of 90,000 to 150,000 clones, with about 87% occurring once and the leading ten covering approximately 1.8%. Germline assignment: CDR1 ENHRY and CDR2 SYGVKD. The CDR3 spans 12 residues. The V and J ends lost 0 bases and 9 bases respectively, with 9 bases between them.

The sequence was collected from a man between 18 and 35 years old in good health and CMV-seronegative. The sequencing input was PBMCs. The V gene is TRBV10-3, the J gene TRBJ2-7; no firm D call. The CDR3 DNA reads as TGTGCCATCAGTGAGTCGGGCCTCGGGCAGTACTTC. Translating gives CAISESGLGQYF.